The 25 T cell receptor beta chains in this list originate from one sample, sequenced in a study of glioma-infiltrating T cells after dendritic cell vaccination (dated by TCRdb to 2015 to 2016). The time point label of this sample denotes: after dendritic cell vaccination, including at tumor progression/relapse. The library was made by the immunoSEQ multiplex PCR assay. Not all clones reach the TCRdb copy of this immuneACCESS table, which keeps in-frame sequences only. Checked studies attribute under half of the gap to unresolved V genes and leave the rest unexplained. The sample table shows 72,000 or so clones, and about nine tenths are seen once. The top ten clones comprise about 2.3% of the sample. Sequenced here: blood, sampled after dendritic cell vaccination. Receptors were obtained from a human donor with glioblastoma.

This chain connects TRBV5-1 to TRBJ2-3, with D perhaps matching TRBD1 (5 bases). V gave up 0 bases and J gave up 0 bases, with 11 bases separating them. CDR1 and CDR2 from the germline V gene are SGHRS and YFSETQ. This CDR3 has 16 amino acids. Here the CDR3 DNA reads TGCGCCAGCAGCTTGGCCTTTCAGGGAAGCACAGATACGCAGTATTTT. This translates into CASSLAFQGSTDTQYF.

The genes are TRBV6-4 and TRBJ1-2; 7 bases agree with TRBD1. In germline, CDR1 is MRHNA, CDR2 SNTAGT. This CDR3 contains 14 residues. V trimming: 3 bases; J trimming: 8 bases; junction bases outside the gene matches: 9. The CDR3: CASSEGQTFGGYTF. In nucleotides, the CDR3 is TGTGCCAGCAGTGAGGGACAGACCTTCGGGGGCTACACCTTC.

This clone was detected a few times. This chain joins TRBV2 and TRBJ2-7; D gene unclear. CDR1 and CDR2 (germline): SNHLY, FYNNEI. The CDR3 loop spans 12 amino acids. Trimming stripped 6 bases from V and 6 bases from J, with 12 bases between. CDR3 loop: CASRPELREQYF. As DNA, the CDR3 is TGTGCCAGCAGGCCGGAGCTACGCGAGCAGTACTTC.

The V gene is TRBV5-1, the J gene TRBJ2-3; the match to TRBD2 covers 11 bases. The CDR3 length is 15 residues. Trimming took 0 bases from V and 5 from J; bases not matched to a gene: 2. The germline V gene has CDR1 SGHRS and CDR2 YFSETQ. The DNA for the CDR3 is TGCGCCAGCAGCTTGGAGGGGACTAGCGGAGATACGCAGTATTTT. It yields the protein CASSLEGTSGDTQYF.

The chain employs TRBV9 and TRBJ2-1; 13 bases are a match to TRBD2. Looked up from germline, CDR1 is SGDLS and CDR2 is YYNGEE. The ends lost 0 bases at V and 7 bases at J; junction bases unmatched: 1. CDR3 size: 15 residues. The CDR3 sequence is CASSVELAGGNEQFF. The CDR3 coding sequence is TGTGCCAGCAGCGTAGAACTAGCGGGAGGGAATGAGCAGTTCTTC.

The rearrangement links TRBV7-6 to TRBJ2-7; tentatively, D is TRBD2 (6 bases). The CDR3 has 15 residues. The V and J ends lost 3 bases and 2 bases respectively, with 14 bases between them. Per germline, CDR1 SGHVS and CDR2 FNYEAQ. The CDR3 DNA sequence: TGTGCCAGCAGCTTCAATCCGGAGGGCGCCTACGAGCAGTACTTC. It specifies CASSFNPEGAYEQYF.

J is TRBJ2-1 and V is TRBV2; 8 bases are a match to TRBD2. V was clipped by 6 bases and J by 4 bases; unmatched bases: 8. The CDR3 extends over 15 amino acids. The germline V gene has CDR1 SNHLY and CDR2 FYNNEI. CDR3 residues: CASSRSGGSYNEQFF. The CDR3 coding sequence is TGTGCCAGCAGCCGAAGCGGGGGCTCTTACAATGAGCAGTTCTTC.

The J gene is TRBJ2-7, the V gene TRBV6-5, with D perhaps matching TRBD2 (6 bases). Germline CDR1 reads MNHEY; CDR2 reads SVGAGI. Trimming left V 5 bases short and J 2 bases short, with 13 bases between. The CDR3 covers 14 residues. The CDR3 DNA follows: TGTGCCAGCAGTCCCTGGGCGGGGACCTACGAGCAGTACTTC. This sequence encodes CASSPWAGTYEQYF.

This clone was seen once. Distinct nucleotide sequences in the sample also encode this CDR3. The rearrangement uses TRBV7-9 and TRBJ2-7; D is possibly TRBD1 (5 bases). V was pared by 6 bases and J by 3 bases, with 12 bases between. The CDR3 sequence is 13 residues long. From germline, CDR1 is SEHNR and CDR2 FQNEAQ (reference sequence). As DNA, the CDR3 is TGTGCCAGCAGACAGGCCGCCTTCTACGAGCAGTACTTC. Its protein product is CASRQAAFYEQYF.

CDR3 nucleotide sequence: TGCAGCGTTGAAAGGCAGGGGTATGGCTACACCTTC. Residues: CSVERQGYGYTF. The chain is built from TRBV29-1 and TRBJ1-2, with D perhaps TRBD1 (6 bases). Per the germline V gene, CDR1 is SQVTM and CDR2 is ANQGSEA. Trimming left V 2 bases short and J 5 bases short, with 9 bases between. This CDR3 region has 12 residues.

The rearrangement joins TRBV19 to TRBJ2-3; 13 bases match TRBD2. CDR3 length: 16 amino acids. Germline V lookup: CDR1 LNHDA, CDR2 SQIVND (reference sequence). V shed 5 bases and J 7 bases; nucleotides not matched to a gene: 9. The CDR3 DNA follows: TGTGCCAGTAGTGCCCGCGGACTAGCGGGAGTTAATACGCAGTATTTT. Translation gives CASSARGLAGVNTQYF.

The genes are TRBV7-2 and TRBJ1-1; 12 bases are a match to TRBD1. This CDR3 contains 17 residues. V was pared by 1 base and J by 5 bases, with 8 bases of the junction left unmatched. CDR1 is SGHTA, CDR2 FQGNSA, per germline. The CDR3 bases are TGTGCCAGCAGCTTAGGAGGGACAGGGGGCGCTGGGACTGAAGCTTTCTTT. Its protein product is CASSLGGTGGAGTEAFF.

The chain links TRBV5-1 to TRBJ1-1; tentative D call: TRBD1 (5 bases). The V and J ends lost 4 bases and 1 base respectively, with 20 bases between them. Germline CDR1 SGHRS, CDR2 YFSETQ. The CDR3 runs to 17 residues. CDR3 amino acids: CASSPRKGSFPNTEAFF. DNA for the CDR3: TGCGCCAGCAGCCCTCGAAAGGGGTCCTTCCCGAACACTGAAGCTTTCTTT.

This clone was detected a few times. This chain connects TRBV7-9 to TRBJ1-4; 7 positions match TRBD1. The ends lost 3 bases at V and 7 bases at J; junction bases unmatched: 8. The CDR3 contains 15 residues. CDR1 and CDR2 (germline): SEHNR, FQNEAQ (reference sequence). The CDR3 loop reads CASSFSAGTAEKLFF. The CDR3 coding sequence is TGTGCCAGCAGCTTTTCGGCCGGGACAGCTGAAAAACTGTTTTTT.

The rearrangement links TRBV19 to TRBJ2-7; TRBD2 matches 9 bases. The junction had 11 bases not matched to a gene; V was cut back by 0 bases and J by 5 bases. The CDR3 runs 17 residues. Germline lookup yields CDR1 LNHDA and CDR2 SQIVND (reference sequence). CDR3 residues: CASSIDPPGTSRDEQYF. The CDR3 nucleotides read TGTGCCAGTAGTATAGATCCCCCCGGGACTAGCCGCGACGAGCAGTACTTC.

Regarding this clone: The same CDR3 can be traced to other DNA sequences in this sample. This sequence joins TRBV6-5 and TRBJ2-2, with 10 nucleotides matching TRBD1. J was trimmed by 3 bases and V by 6 bases; bases with no gene match: 4. The CDR3 extends over 15 amino acids. The germline V gene encodes CDR1 MNHEY and CDR2 SVGAGI. The CDR3 is CASRTGTGDTGELFF. The CDR3 nucleotides are TGTGCCAGCAGGACTGGGACAGGGGACACCGGGGAGCTGTTTTTT.

The gene calls are TRBV4-1 and TRBJ1-3; 10 bases are shared with TRBD1. Germline assignment: CDR1 MGHRA and CDR2 YSYEKL. This CDR3 is 15 amino acids long. The V segment lost 4 bases and the J segment 4 bases; nucleotides outside the gene matches: 4. For the CDR3, the DNA is TGCGCCAGCAGCCTTGGACAGGGGGTCGGAAACACCATATATTTT. Protein sequence: CASSLGQGVGNTIYF.

The chain has TRBV7-2 and TRBJ2-1; 13 bases are a match to TRBD2. From germline, CDR1 is SGHTA and CDR2 FQGNSA. The junction had 7 bases not matched to a gene; V was cut back by 6 bases and J by 5 bases. The CDR3 runs to 16 residues. The CDR3 DNA follows: TGTGCCAGCAGGTTACTAGCGGGAGGGGTAGACAATGAGCAGTTCTTC. It translates to CASRLLAGGVDNEQFF.

This clone was seen once. The genes are TRBV20-1 and TRBJ1-2, with a weak D call TRBD1 (6 bases). CDR1 is DFQATT and CDR2 is SNEGSKA in the germline V gene (reference sequence). There are 11 residues in the CDR3. The V end was cut by 7 bases, the J end by 4 bases, with 10 bases between. The CDR3 bases are TGCAGTGTAGCAGGGGCCTATGGCTACACCTTC. Translated, it gives CSVAGAYGYTF.

The chain has TRBV2 and TRBJ1-1, with TRBD1 matching over 7 bases. Trimming took 6 bases from V and 2 from J; bases not matched to a gene: 9. CDR3 size: 15 residues. The germline CDR1 and CDR2 sequences are SNHLY and FYNNEI. The CDR3 region has the DNA TGTGCCAGCAGCGGAGACAGGGCCTTCAACACTGAAGCTTTCTTT. As protein: CASSGDRAFNTEAFF.

The V gene is TRBV5-1, the J gene TRBJ1-2, with 8 bases identical to TRBD1. Germline loops: CDR1 SGHRS, CDR2 YFSETQ. The CDR3 is 15 amino acids. The V and J ends lost 0 bases and 4 bases, in that order; junction bases with no gene match: 5. CDR3 DNA sequence: TGCGCCAGCAGCTTGGTTCAAACAGGGGGCTATGGCTACACCTTC. It yields the protein CASSLVQTGGYGYTF.

The genes are TRBV5-1 and TRBJ2-5; D is perhaps TRBD2 (6 bases). CDR1 and CDR2 from the germline V gene are SGHRS and YFSETQ. This CDR3 spans 15 amino acids. The V gene lost 4 bases and the J gene lost 5 bases, with 18 bases spanning the gap. The CDR3 protein is CASSRGFVEGETQYF. CDR3 nucleotide sequence: TGCGCCAGCAGCCGAGGGTTCGTGGAGGGTGAGACCCAGTACTTC. The entire variable domain, with the rest obtained from reference TRBV5-1 and TRBJ2-5, is as follows: KAGVTQTPRYLIKTRGQQVTLSCSPISGHRSVSWYQQTPGQGLQFLFEYFSETQRNKGNFPGRFSGRQFSNSRSEMNVSTLELGDSALYLCASSRGFVEGETQYFGPGTRLLVL.

The gene calls are TRBV4-2 and TRBJ2-1; D may be TRBD2 (5 bases). The CDR3 is made up of 13 amino acids. Germline V CDR1 and CDR2: LGHNA, YNFKEQ. The V end was cut by 7 bases, the J end by 5 bases, with 12 bases between. This CDR3 reads CASTNRLNNEQFF. CDR3 nucleotides: TGTGCCAGCACTAATAGACTAAACAATGAGCAGTTCTTC.

The gene calls are TRBV6-5 and TRBJ2-4; D might be TRBD2 (7 bases). Germline CDR1 reads MNHEY; CDR2 reads SVGAGI. The CDR3 consists of 12 residues. V shed 8 bases and J shed 6 bases, with 11 bases lying between them. The CDR3 nucleotides are TGTGCCAGCGGGAGGGGGGGAAACATTCAGTACTTC. Encoded protein: CASGRGGNIQYF.

V usage is TRBV5-1 and J usage is TRBJ2-5; TRBD1 is a possible D gene (5 bases). Germline lookup yields CDR1 SGHRS and CDR2 YFSETQ. This CDR3 contains 15 residues. The V and J ends lost 4 bases and 5 bases respectively, with 18 bases between them. The CDR3 spells CASSDPQGDGETQYF. CDR3 DNA: TGCGCCAGCAGCGACCCCCAGGGTGACGGGGAGACCCAGTACTTC.